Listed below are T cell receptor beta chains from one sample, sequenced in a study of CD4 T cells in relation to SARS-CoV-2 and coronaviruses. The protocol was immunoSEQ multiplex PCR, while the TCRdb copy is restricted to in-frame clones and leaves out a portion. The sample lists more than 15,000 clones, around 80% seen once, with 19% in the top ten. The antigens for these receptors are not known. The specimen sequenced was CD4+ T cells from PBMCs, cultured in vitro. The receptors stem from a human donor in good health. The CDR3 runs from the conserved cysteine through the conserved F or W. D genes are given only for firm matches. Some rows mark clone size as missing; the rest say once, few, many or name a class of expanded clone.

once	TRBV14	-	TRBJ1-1	CASSQVHNTEAFF	TGTGCCAGCAGCCAAGTTCATAACACTGAAGCTTTCTTT
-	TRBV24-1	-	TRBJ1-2	CATSQDRYGYTF	TGTGCCACCAGCCAGGACCGCTATGGCTACACCTTC
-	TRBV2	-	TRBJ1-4	CASSVLETSKLFF	TGTGCCAGCAGTGTACTGGAGACCTCTAAACTGTTTTTT
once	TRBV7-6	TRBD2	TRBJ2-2	CASSLSGPGGIGELFF	TGTGCCAGCAGCTTATCGGGCCCCGGGGGGATCGGGGAGCTGTTTTTT
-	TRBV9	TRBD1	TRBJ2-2	CASSANKRQGATGELFF	TGTGCCAGCAGCGCAAACAAGCGGCAGGGGGCCACCGGGGAGCTGTTTTTT
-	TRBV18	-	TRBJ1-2	CASSPKEVFGYTF	TGTGCCAGCTCACCAAAAGAGGTATTCGGCTACACCTTC
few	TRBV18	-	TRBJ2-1	CASSGNTEQFF	TGTGCCAGCTCGGGAAATACGGAGCAGTTCTTC
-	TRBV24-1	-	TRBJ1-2	CATSDDVNYGYTF	TGTGCCACCAGTGACGACGTTAACTATGGCTACACCTTC
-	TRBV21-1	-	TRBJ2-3	CVSSKSPTYWPTTDTQYF	TGTGTCAGCAGCAAAAGTCCCACTTATTGGCCTACCACAGATACGCAGTATTTT
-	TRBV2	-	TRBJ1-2	CASRQKTNYGYTF	TGTGCCAGTAGACAGAAAACTAACTATGGCTACACCTTC
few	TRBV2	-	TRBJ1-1	CASSLDTEAFF	TGTGCCAGCAGTTTGGACACTGAAGCTTTCTTT
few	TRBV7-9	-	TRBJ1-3	CASSDQGYTIYF	TGTGCCAGCAGCGATCAGGGGTACACCATATATTTT
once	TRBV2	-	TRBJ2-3	CASSPRASTDTQYF	TGTGCCAGCAGTCCACGTGCTAGCACAGATACGCAGTATTTT
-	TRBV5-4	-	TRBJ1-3	CASSADRFSSGNTIYF	TGTGCCAGCAGCGCGGACAGATTCTCCTCTGGAAACACCATATATTTT
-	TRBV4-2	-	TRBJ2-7	CASSQDRASSYEQYF	TGTGCCAGCAGCCAAGACAGGGCCAGTTCCTACGAGCAGTACTTC
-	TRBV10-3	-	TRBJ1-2	CAISPNGESYGYTF	TGTGCCATCAGTCCGAACGGGGAATCCTATGGCTACACCTTC
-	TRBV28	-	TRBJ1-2	CASTLSPTRGYTF	TGTGCCAGCACCCTATCCCCCACTAGGGGCTACACCTTC
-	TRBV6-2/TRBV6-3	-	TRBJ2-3	CASSYAGTSTDTQYF	TGTGCCAGCAGTTACGCTGGGACTAGCACAGATACGCAGTATTTT
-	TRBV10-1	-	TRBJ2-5	CASSENRVGETQYF	TGCGCCAGCAGTGAAAACAGGGTAGGAGAGACCCAGTACTTC
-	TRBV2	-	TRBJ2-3	CAGSVATDTQYF	TGTGCCGGGTCGGTAGCCACAGATACGCAGTATTTT
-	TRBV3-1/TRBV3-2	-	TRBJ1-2	CASSQATGFQYGYTF	TGTGCCAGCAGCCAAGCAACCGGGTTTCAGTATGGCTACACCTTC
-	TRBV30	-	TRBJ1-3	CAWSAAARSSGNTIYF	TGTGCCTGGAGTGCGGCGGCGAGGAGCTCTGGAAACACCATATATTTT
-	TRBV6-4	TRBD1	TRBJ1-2	CASTAGTGEGYTF	TGTGCCAGCACCGCGGGGACAGGGGAAGGCTACACCTTC
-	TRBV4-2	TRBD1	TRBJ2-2	CASSTGETGELFF	TGTGCCAGCAGCACAGGGGAAACCGGGGAGCTGTTTTTT
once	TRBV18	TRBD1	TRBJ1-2	CASSLNRDSNYYGYTF	TGTGCCAGCTCACTCAACAGGGACAGCAATTATTATGGCTACACCTTC
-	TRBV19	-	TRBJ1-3	CASTPWDGGRSGNTIYF	TGTGCCAGTACCCCCTGGGATGGGGGACGCTCTGGAAACACCATATATTTT
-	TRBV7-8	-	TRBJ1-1	CASSLAGGAHTEAFF	TGTGCCAGCAGCTTAGCTGGAGGGGCCCACACTGAAGCTTTCTTT
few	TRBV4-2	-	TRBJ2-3	CASSQEVSTDTQYF	TGTGCCAGCAGCCAAGAGGTGAGCACAGATACGCAGTATTTT
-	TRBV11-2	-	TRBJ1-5	CASSLGEQGDQPQHF	TGTGCCAGCAGCTTAGGGGAACAGGGAGATCAGCCCCAGCATTTT
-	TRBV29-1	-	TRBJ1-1	CSVAGHMNTEAFF	TGCAGCGTCGCGGGACACATGAACACTGAAGCTTTCTTT
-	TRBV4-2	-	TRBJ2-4	CASSQGLRYLNIQYF	TGTGCCAGCAGCCAAGGATTACGGTACCTAAACATTCAGTACTTC
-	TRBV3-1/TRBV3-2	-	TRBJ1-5	CASSQDSRWGQPQHF	TGTGCCAGCAGCCAAGATAGTAGGTGGGGACAGCCCCAGCATTTT
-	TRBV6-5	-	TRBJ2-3	CASSFARESTDTQYF	TGTGCCAGCAGTTTCGCTAGGGAAAGCACAGATACGCAGTATTTT
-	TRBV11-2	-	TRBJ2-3	CASSLAGLTVTQYF	TGTGCCAGCAGCTTAGCTGGGCTTACTGTTACGCAGTATTTT
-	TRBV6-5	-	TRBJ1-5	CASSPGPDQPQHF	TGTGCCAGTAGTCCGGGGCCGGACCAGCCCCAGCATTTT
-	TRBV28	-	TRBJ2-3	CASRGGDTQYF	TGTGCCAGCAGGGGGGGAGATACGCAGTATTTT
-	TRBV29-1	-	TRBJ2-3	CSVQTGPYTDTQYF	TGCAGCGTCCAAACGGGACCTTACACAGATACGCAGTATTTT
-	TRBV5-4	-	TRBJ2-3	CASSFDSRATDTQYF	TGTGCCAGCAGCTTTGACTCCCGGGCCACAGATACGCAGTATTTT
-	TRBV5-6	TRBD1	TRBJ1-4	CASNPGQLNEKLFF	TGTGCCAGCAACCCGGGACAGCTGAATGAAAAACTGTTTTTT
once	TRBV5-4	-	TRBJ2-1	CASSLGRGDNYNEQFF	TGTGCCAGCAGCTTAGGCCGGGGGGACAACTACAATGAGCAGTTCTTC
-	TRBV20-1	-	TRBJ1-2	CSASIQSHYGYTF	TGCAGTGCTAGTATACAGTCTCACTATGGCTACACCTTC
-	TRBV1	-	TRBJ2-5	CTSSQDQREGPETQYF	TGCACCAGCAGCCAAGATCAGCGGGAGGGACCTGAGACCCAGTACTTC
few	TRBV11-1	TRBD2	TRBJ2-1	CASSFALAGVDEQFF	TGTGCCAGCAGCTTTGCACTAGCGGGAGTAGATGAGCAGTTCTTC